These 21 T cell receptor beta chains came from one sample sequenced in a study of cytomegalovirus exposure and HLA in healthy donors. Primers for the PCR totalled 60 Vbeta and 13 Jbeta. Using immunoSEQ multiplex PCR, the repertoire was profiled, and TCRdb retains in-frame clones only, with some absent. The sample records fewer than 200,000 clones, about 80% being singletons. The specimen sequenced was PBMCs. The receptors here all came from a boy aged 5-17 years in good health and CMV-seronegative.

The genes are TRBV7-6 and TRBJ2-5; D is possibly TRBD2 (6 bases). The tail of the sequence fits TRBJ2-7 better, so the J call may be wrong. Germline V CDR1 and CDR2: SGHVS, FNYEAQ. The CDR3 loop spans 15 amino acids. CDR3 protein: CASSLWRGGSYEQYF. The CDR3 DNA follows: TGTGCCAGCAGCTTATGGAGGGGAGGATCCTACGAGCAGTACTTC.

The chain carries TRBV13 and TRBJ2-1, with D perhaps matching TRBD2 (6 bases). V gave up 6 bases and J gave up 4 bases, with 7 bases separating them. This CDR3 spans 12 amino acids. The germline V gene has CDR1 PRHDT and CDR2 FYEKMQ (reference sequence). The DNA of the CDR3 is TGTGCCAGCAGGGGAGGTTACAATGAGCAGTTCTTC. The encoded protein is CASRGGYNEQFF.

The gene calls are TRBV11-3 and TRBJ2-5, with D possibly TRBD1 on 6 matching bases. In germline, CDR1 is SGHNT, CDR2 YENEEA. V lost 5 bases, J lost 4 bases, and 17 bases lay in between. CDR3 length: 15 residues. This chain's CDR3 is CASSAGDTGGETQYF. The CDR3 bases are TGTGCCAGCAGCGCAGGGGACACCGGAGGAGAGACCCAGTACTTC.

The chain joins TRBV10-3 to TRBJ2-7, with D possibly being TRBD2 (6 bases). This CDR3 contains 14 residues. Germline assignment: CDR1 ENHRY and CDR2 SYGVKD. V dropped 0 bases and J dropped 3 bases, with 9 bases sitting between them. CDR3 residues: CAISESHGGYEQYF. DNA for the CDR3: TGTGCCATCAGTGAGTCGCACGGGGGCTACGAGCAGTACTTC.

This chain links TRBV6-5 with TRBJ1-1; D uncertain. This CDR3 has 13 residues. CDR1 and CDR2 from the germline V gene are MNHEY and SVGAGI. V was shortened by 6 bases and J by 5 bases, with 13 bases between the two germline ends. CDR3 protein: CASSPPSRTEAFF. DNA of the CDR3: TGTGCCAGCAGCCCTCCTTCCAGGACTGAAGCTTTCTTT.

The V call is TRBV7-6, the J call TRBJ2-7; D is unclear. V lost 0 bases and J 0 bases, leaving 6 bases between the germline ends. The CDR3 contains 14 residues. Germline V gives CDR1 SGHVS, CDR2 FNYEAQ. CDR3 sequence (DNA): TGTGCCAGCAGCTTAGCGATCGGCTCCTACGAGCAGTACTTC. This translates into CASSLAIGSYEQYF.

The J gene is TRBJ1-2, the V gene TRBV2; a possible D gene is TRBD1 (5 bases). The CDR3 totals 11 residues. V shed 6 bases and J shed 14 bases, with 16 bases lying between them. Germline lookup yields CDR1 SNHLY and CDR2 FYNNEI. The CDR3 nucleotides are TGTGCCAGCAGCCGGGACTTCAGCAAAACCTTC. This codes for CASSRDFSKTF.

On this clone: This specimen includes other DNA sequences encoding the same CDR3. This rearrangement joins TRBV7-9 to TRBJ1-1; no clear D. The CDR3 loop spans 14 amino acids. The germline V gene has CDR1 SEHNR and CDR2 FQNEAQ (reference sequence). Trimming pared 2 bases from V and 0 bases from J, leaving 7 bases between. In DNA form, the CDR3 reads TGTGCCAGCAGCTTAATATCCGTGAACACTGAAGCTTTCTTT. This sequence encodes CASSLISVNTEAFF.

The J gene is TRBJ1-2, the V gene TRBV7-2; D not resolved. The germline CDR1 and CDR2 sequences are SGHTA and FQGNSA. This CDR3 spans 12 amino acids. V was pared by 3 bases and J by 6 bases, with 8 bases between. This CDR3 is CASSLYINGYTF. The DNA for the CDR3 is TGTGCCAGCAGCTTGTACATTAATGGCTACACCTTC.

V and J are TRBV28 and TRBJ1-4, with D perhaps matching TRBD1 (5 bases). Trimming took 6 bases from V and 8 from J, leaving 16 bases between them. CDR3 length: 14 residues. Germline CDR1 and CDR2: MDHEN and SYDVKM. CDR3 nucleotide sequence: TGTGCCAGCAGACTAGGGAGGGGCGGAGAAAAACTGTTTTTT. Translation: CASRLGRGGEKLFF.

The chain couples TRBV14 to TRBJ2-1; TRBD1 matches 10 bases. This CDR3 has 12 amino acids. Germline CDR1 is SGHDN and CDR2 is FVKESK. Germline trimming cut 6 bases from V and 15 bases from J; bases unmatched to any gene: 8. CDR3 nucleotides: TGTGCCAGCAGTCGGGGACAGGGGAGGTGGTTCTTC. Translating it yields CASSRGQGRWFF.

The chain uses TRBV28 and TRBJ1-1; TRBD1 agrees at 8 bases. The germline gives CDR1 MDHEN, CDR2 SYDVKM. This CDR3 has 16 residues. The V and J ends lost 8 bases and 3 bases, in that order; junction bases with no gene match: 14. CDR3 in amino acids: CASGATGVGEDTEAFF. CDR3 DNA sequence: TGTGCCAGCGGGGCGACAGGGGTGGGGGAAGACACTGAAGCTTTCTTT.

The gene calls are TRBV7-6 and TRBJ2-7, with D maybe TRBD2 (5 bases). CDR3 length: 15 residues. V shed 1 base and J shed 0 bases, with 10 bases lying between them. Germline CDR1 and CDR2: SGHVS and FNYEAQ. The DNA of the CDR3 is TGTGCCAGCAGCTTAGAGACGGGGAGCTCCTACGAGCAGTACTTC. Protein: CASSLETGSSYEQYF. Filled out from reference TRBV7-6 and TRBJ2-7, the complete variable domain reads GAGVSQSPRYKVTKRGQDVALRCDPISGHVSLYWYRQALGQGPEFLTYFNYEAQQDKSGLPNDRFSAERPEGSISTLTIQRTEQRDSAMYRCASSLETGSSYEQYFGPGTRLTVT.

The rearrangement links TRBV2 to TRBJ1-1; no reliable D call. Per the germline V gene, CDR1 is SNHLY and CDR2 is FYNNEI. Trimming stripped 6 bases from V and 7 bases from J, with 9 bases between. This CDR3 contains 11 residues. CDR3 sequence reads: CASSSTIEAFF. The CDR3 nucleotides read TGTGCCAGCAGCAGTACAATTGAAGCTTTCTTT.

The chain has TRBV28 and TRBJ2-7; 10 nucleotides line up with TRBD1. Germline-derived CDR1 and CDR2 are MDHEN and SYDVKM. The CDR3 has 13 amino acids. V shed 8 bases, J shed 7 bases, and the junction held 8 bases outside the gene matches. This CDR3 reads CASAGTGAGEQYF. CDR3 coding DNA: TGTGCCAGCGCCGGGACAGGGGCTGGAGAGCAGTACTTC.

The chain employs TRBV5-4 and TRBJ2-5; possibly TRBD2 for D (5 bases). CDR1 is SGHNT, CDR2 YYREEE, per germline (reference sequence). The CDR3 consists of 15 residues. Trimming removed 1 base at V and 5 bases at J, with 15 bases between. CDR3 in amino acids: CASSLSTGVGETQYF. The CDR3, as DNA: TGTGCCAGCAGCTTGTCCACCGGGGTGGGCGAGACCCAGTACTTC.

The gene calls are TRBV19 and TRBJ1-1; D is unresolved. Germline CDR1 LNHDA, CDR2 SQIVND (reference sequence). V was clipped by 6 bases and J by 3 bases, with 11 bases between them. This CDR3 is 13 amino acids long. The CDR3 sequence: CASRSDTDTEAFF. The DNA of the CDR3 is TGTGCCAGTAGATCCGACACAGACACTGAAGCTTTCTTT.

The chain is built from TRBV18 and TRBJ2-7; 14 bases line up with TRBD2. The CDR3 has 16 residues. From germline, CDR1 is KGHSH and CDR2 LQKENI. V gave up 3 bases and J gave up 3 bases; unmatched junction bases: 4. CDR3 bases: TGTGCCAGCTCACCTTATGGGACTAGCGGGAGCTACGAGCAGTACTTC. Amino acid sequence: CASSPYGTSGSYEQYF.

V is TRBV12-5 and J is TRBJ2-7, with 9 positions matching TRBD2. J gave up 0 bases and V 0 bases, and 21 bases lay outside the gene matches. This CDR3 contains 22 residues. The germline CDR1 and CDR2 sequences are LGHNT and FRNRAP. The CDR3 sequence is CASGLVVFSGTSISASSYEQYF. Written as DNA, the CDR3 is TGTGCTAGTGGTTTGGTAGTTTTCTCCGGGACTAGCATAAGCGCAAGCTCCTACGAGCAGTACTTC.

This clone was counted a few times. This rearrangement joins TRBV7-9 to TRBJ1-1, with 7 nucleotides matching TRBD1. The V segment lost 6 bases and the J segment 2 bases; nucleotides outside the gene matches: 6. The CDR3 is 14 residues long. CDR1 and CDR2 (germline): SEHNR, FQNEAQ (reference sequence). The CDR3 coding sequence is TGTGCCAGCAGACTGAGGGGGCGAAACACTGAAGCTTTCTTT. It encodes CASRLRGRNTEAFF.

The rearrangement uses TRBV5-1 and TRBJ2-5, with 8 bases identical to TRBD1. The CDR3 loop spans 14 amino acids. The germline V gene encodes CDR1 SGHRS and CDR2 YFSETQ. Trimming cost V 4 bases and J 2 bases; bases outside gene matches: 4. The CDR3 region has the DNA TGCGCCAGCAGCGGGGGACAGGTACAAGAGACCCAGTACTTC. It yields the protein CASSGGQVQETQYF. The whole variable domain, remainder taken from reference TRBV5-1 and TRBJ2-5, is KAGVTQTPRYLIKTRGQQVTLSCSPISGHRSVSWYQQTPGQGLQFLFEYFSETQRNKGNFPGRFSGRQFSNSRSEMNVSTLELGDSALYLCASSGGQVQETQYFGPGTRLLVL.